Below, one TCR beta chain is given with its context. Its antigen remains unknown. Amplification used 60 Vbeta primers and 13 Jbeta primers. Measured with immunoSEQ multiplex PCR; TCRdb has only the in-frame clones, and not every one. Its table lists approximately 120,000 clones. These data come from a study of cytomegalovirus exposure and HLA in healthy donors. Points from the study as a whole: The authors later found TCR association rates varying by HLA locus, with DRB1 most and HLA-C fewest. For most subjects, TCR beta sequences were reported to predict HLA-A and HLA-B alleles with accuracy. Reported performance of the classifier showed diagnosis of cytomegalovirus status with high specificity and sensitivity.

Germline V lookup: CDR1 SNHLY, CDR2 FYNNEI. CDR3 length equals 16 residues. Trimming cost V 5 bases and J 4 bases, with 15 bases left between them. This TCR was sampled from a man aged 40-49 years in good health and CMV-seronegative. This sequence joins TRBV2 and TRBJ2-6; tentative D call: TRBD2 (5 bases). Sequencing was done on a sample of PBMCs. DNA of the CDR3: TGTGCCAGCAGTATAACCGGGATCGGGGGGGCCAACGTCCTGACTTTC. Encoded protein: CASSITGIGGANVLTF.